The entry below gives a single TCR beta chain sequence along with its context. The CDR3 sequence is 16 residues long. The germline V gene encodes CDR1 SGHRS and CDR2 YFSETQ. V was pared by 0 bases and J by 5 bases, with 6 bases of the junction left unmatched. Data came from immunoSEQ multiplex PCR; TCRdb stores just in-frame clones and leaves some out. The profile covers about 260,000 clones, with around 84% appearing a single time and under 5.5% taken by the ten largest. The sample belongs to a study of blood T cell repertoires in COVID-19. The sequence was obtained from a man aged 55 to 70 with acute or convalescent COVID-19. The chain combines TRBV5-1 with TRBJ1-5, with TRBD1 matching 9 bases. Sequenced: peripheral blood. The CDR3 DNA reads TGCGCCAGCAGCTTGGCTGGGACAGGGAACGATCAGCCCCAGCATTTT. This encodes CASSLAGTGNDQPQHF.